The next 32 T cell receptor beta chains were all read from a single sample in a study of blood T cell repertoires in COVID-19. Sequencing was performed with immunoSEQ multiplex PCR; in TCRdb, only in-frame clones are kept and a portion is missing. The data contain roughly 130,000 clones, around 90% of them singletons. Sequenced input: peripheral blood. These receptors all stem from a man in his sixties with active or convalescent COVID-19.

V is TRBV9 and J is TRBJ1-1; 9 bases are shared with TRBD1. J was trimmed by 10 bases and V by 0 bases; bases with no gene match: 4. The CDR3 runs to 13 residues. CDR1 is SGDLS and CDR2 is YYNGEE in the germline V gene. The CDR3 coding sequence is TGTGCCAGCAGCGTAGGGGACAGGGAGATAGCTTTCTTT. It codes for CASSVGDREIAFF.

This clone was seen only once. The chain is built from TRBV6-5 and TRBJ1-1; maybe TRBD1 (5 bases). Trimming cost V 2 bases and J 4 bases, with 8 bases left between them. The CDR3 contains 13 residues. Germline lookup yields CDR1 MNHEY and CDR2 SVGAGI. The CDR3: CASSYDGGTEAFF. CDR3 in DNA: TGTGCCAGCAGTTACGACGGGGGCACTGAAGCTTTCTTT.

The rearrangement uses TRBV28 and TRBJ1-1; TRBD1 matches 8 bases. Per germline, CDR1 MDHEN and CDR2 SYDVKM. Trimming cost V 5 bases and J 4 bases; bases outside gene matches: 6. The CDR3 covers 14 residues. In DNA form, the CDR3 reads TGTGCCAGCAGTCCAACAGGGGGGGGCACTGAAGCTTTCTTT. This sequence encodes CASSPTGGGTEAFF.

The chain uses TRBV3-1 (or the pseudogene TRBV3-2) and TRBJ1-2; no firm D call. This CDR3 is 15 amino acids long. CDR1 and CDR2 from the germline V gene are LGHDT and YNNKEL (reference sequence). V lost 0 bases, J lost 1 base, and 9 bases lay in between. CDR3 nucleotide sequence: TGTGCCAGCAGCCAAGACGCGGAGAATAACTATGGCTACACCTTC. The encoded protein is CASSQDAENNYGYTF.

CDR3 DNA: TGTGCCAGCAGCTTAGGGAGGTCGGGCGAGCAGTACTTC. This gives the protein CASSLGRSGEQYF. This chain connects TRBV7-8 to TRBJ2-7; TRBD2 might be the D (5 bases). Germline assignment: CDR1 SGHVS and CDR2 FQNEAQ. The CDR3 covers 13 residues. V was trimmed by 1 base and J by 6 bases, leaving 10 bases between them.

The CDR3: CASSFGAPTEAFF. CDR3 coding DNA: TGTGCCAGCAGTTTTGGGGCTCCCACTGAAGCTTTCTTT. The chain has TRBV27 and TRBJ1-1; D may be TRBD1 (5 bases). The germline V gene has CDR1 MNHEY and CDR2 SMNVEV (reference sequence). This CDR3 spans 13 amino acids. Between the trimmed V and J ends, which lost 3 bases and 4 bases, there was a span of 9 bases.

Concerning this clone: The limits of the CDR3 on the DNA are not certain, so only TCRdb's listed CDR3 is given. The chain is built from TRBV12-2 and TRBJ1-5. TRBV12-2 is termed a pseudogene. The CDR3 adds up to 15 amino acids, both ends counted. CDR3 in amino acids: CASRLVGRGNQPQHF.

This chain links TRBV5-1 with TRBJ2-7; possible D gene TRBD1, 6 bases. This CDR3 has 14 residues. V was trimmed by 4 bases and J by 3 bases, leaving 14 bases between them. CDR1 is SGHRS, CDR2 YFSETQ, per germline. DNA for the CDR3: TGCGCCAGCAGCACTCAGGGGCCGCGCTACGAGCAGTACTTC. It encodes CASSTQGPRYEQYF.

This rearrangement joins TRBV5-1 to TRBJ1-2, with 8 bases that match TRBD1. This CDR3 comprises 15 residues. The germline CDR1 and CDR2 sequences are SGHRS and YFSETQ. V shed 2 bases and J 5 bases; nucleotides not matched to a gene: 8. The CDR3 DNA reads as TGCGCCAGCAGCTTCAGTGCAGGGGGCGGTTATGGCTACACCTTC. It yields the protein CASSFSAGGGYGYTF.

V is TRBV27 and J is TRBJ2-1; 8 bases map to TRBD2. Germline CDR1 is MNHEY and CDR2 is SMNVEV (reference sequence). The CDR3 consists of 14 residues. Germline trimming cut 4 bases from V and 8 bases from J; bases unmatched to any gene: 7. CDR3: CASSYSGTRYEQFF. The CDR3 DNA reads TGTGCCAGCAGTTATTCCGGGACTAGGTATGAGCAGTTCTTC.

In this sample, this clone turned up a few times. The chain joins TRBV5-5 to TRBJ2-5, with 11 bases that match TRBD2. CDR1 is SGHKS and CDR2 is YYEKEE in the germline V gene (reference sequence). This CDR3 has 14 amino acids. Losses at the gene ends were 4 bases for V and 8 bases for J; bases not matched to a gene: 7. CDR3 region: CASSATSGSTTQYF. The CDR3 region has the DNA TGTGCCAGCAGCGCTACTAGCGGGAGTACAACCCAGTACTTC. Using reference TRBV5-5 and TRBJ2-5 for the parts outside the CDR3, the full variable domain is DAGVTQSPTHLIKTRGQQVTLRCSPISGHKSVSWYQQVLGQGPQFIFQYYEKEERGRGNFPDRFSARQFPNYSSELNVNALLLGDSALYLCASSATSGSTTQYFGPGTRLLVL.

This clone was picked up one time. V and J are TRBV9 and TRBJ2-7; 8 nucleotides match TRBD2. The J call is doubtful: the DNA matches TRBJ2-1 better. Germline V gives CDR1 SGDLS, CDR2 YYNGEE. The CDR3 loop spans 18 amino acids. In DNA, the CDR3 is TGTGCCAGCAGCGTAGATGCCCCGGGACTAGATGAATACAATGAGCAGTTCTTC. It encodes CASSVDAPGLDEYNEQFF.

This chain joins TRBV6-1 and TRBJ2-1; 11 bases match TRBD2. V shed 4 bases, J shed 4 bases, and the junction held 6 bases outside the gene matches. Germline V gene lookup returns CDR1 MNHNS and CDR2 SASEGT. The CDR3 is made up of 16 amino acids. CDR3 in amino acids: CASSASRLAGYNEQFF. Written as DNA, the CDR3 is TGTGCCAGCAGTGCCTCGCGACTAGCGGGATACAATGAGCAGTTCTTC.

This sequence joins TRBV5-5 and TRBJ1-2, with TRBD1 identical over 12 bases. The CDR3 is 12 residues long. CDR1 is SGHKS and CDR2 is YYEKEE in the germline V gene (reference sequence). Trimming took 3 bases from V and 14 from J; bases not matched to a gene: 5. The CDR3 reads CASSSGQGAGTF. The CDR3 DNA sequence: TGTGCCAGCAGCTCGGGACAGGGGGCGGGGACCTTC. The whole variable domain, filled in from reference TRBV5-5 and TRBJ1-2, reads DAGVTQSPTHLIKTRGQQVTLRCSPISGHKSVSWYQQVLGQGPQFIFQYYEKEERGRGNFPDRFSARQFPNYSSELNVNALLLGDSALYLCASSSGQGAGTFGSGTRLTVV.

The rearrangement joins TRBV7-9 to TRBJ1-1, with 7 bases that match TRBD1. The V gene's germline CDR1 is SEHNR and CDR2 FQNEAQ (reference sequence). The V segment lost 1 base and the J segment 5 bases; nucleotides outside the gene matches: 7. The CDR3 has 15 residues. The CDR3 region is CASSLETGRRTEAFF. For the CDR3, the DNA is TGTGCCAGCAGCTTAGAGACAGGGCGTCGGACTGAAGCTTTCTTT.

The J gene is TRBJ1-1, the V gene TRBV7-9, with 9 bases fitting TRBD1. Germline V lookup: CDR1 SEHNR, CDR2 FQNEAQ (reference sequence). V lost 4 bases and J lost 9; bases outside the gene matches: 15. The length of the CDR3 is 16 residues. CDR3 DNA sequence: TGTGCCAGCAGCTCCGGGACAGGGAAGGACGCCCGACAAGCTTTCTTT. It encodes CASSSGTGKDARQAFF.

The chain links TRBV10-2 to TRBJ2-2; 13 bases match TRBD2. The CDR3 is 16 residues long. J lost 4 bases, V lost 6 bases, and 5 bases had no gene match. CDR1 WSHSY and CDR2 SAAADI come from the germline V gene. The CDR3 protein is CASRLAGGRGTGELFF. For the CDR3, the DNA is TGCGCCAGCAGACTAGCGGGAGGGCGTGGCACCGGGGAGCTGTTTTTT.

The gene calls are TRBV5-5 and TRBJ2-7; 10 positions match TRBD2. Germline V gene lookup returns CDR1 SGHKS and CDR2 YYEKEE (reference sequence). The trim removed 1 base at V and 7 bases at J, leaving 14 bases unmatched. The CDR3 runs to 17 residues. CDR3 nucleotides: TGTGCCAGCAGCTTGAGGCCTAGCGGGAGAGTTTTGGGTGAGCAGTACTTC. Amino acids: CASSLRPSGRVLGEQYF. Full variable domain (missing parts from reference TRBV5-5 and TRBJ2-7): DAGVTQSPTHLIKTRGQQVTLRCSPISGHKSVSWYQQVLGQGPQFIFQYYEKEERGRGNFPDRFSARQFPNYSSELNVNALLLGDSALYLCASSLRPSGRVLGEQYFGPGTRLTVT.

The V gene is TRBV11-2, the J gene TRBJ1-3, with D possibly TRBD1 on 6 matching bases. Trimming took 5 bases from V and 0 from J, leaving 14 bases between them. The CDR3 has 16 amino acids. The germline CDR1 and CDR2 sequences are SGHAT and FQNNGV. This chain's CDR3 is CASSELTGPSGNTIYF. CDR3 sequence (DNA): TGTGCCAGCAGCGAGTTGACAGGCCCCTCTGGAAACACCATATATTTT. Drawing the rest from reference TRBV11-2 and TRBJ1-3, the complete variable domain is EAGVAQSPRYKIIEKRQSVAFWCNPISGHATLYWYQQILGQGPKLLIQFQNNGVVDDSQLPKDRFSAERLKGVDSTLKIQPAKLEDSAVYLCASSELTGPSGNTIYFGEGSWLTVV.

As to this clone: Other DNA sequences from this sample encode an identical CDR3 as well. V usage is TRBV28 and J usage is TRBJ1-5, with TRBD1 as a possible D gene (5 bases). V lost 3 bases, J lost 2 bases, and 11 bases lay in between. Germline CDR1 MDHEN, CDR2 SYDVKM. This CDR3 has 15 residues. The CDR3 is CASSFGGTGNQPQHF. The CDR3, as DNA: TGTGCCAGCAGTTTCGGAGGGACCGGCAATCAGCCCCAGCATTTT.

The rearrangement joins TRBV28 to TRBJ2-7; 9 bases align to TRBD2. Per germline, CDR1 MDHEN and CDR2 SYDVKM. This CDR3 has 16 residues. J was trimmed by 6 bases and V by 6 bases; bases with no gene match: 15. CDR3 sequence: CASSPPGSGREGEQYF. CDR3 nucleotide sequence: TGTGCCAGCAGCCCTCCGGGTAGCGGGAGAGAGGGCGAGCAGTACTTC. Full variable domain (outside the CDR3, taken from reference TRBV28 and TRBJ2-7): DVKVTQSSRYLVKRTGEKVFLECVQDMDHENMFWYRQDPGLGLRLIYFSYDVKMKEKGDIPEGYSVSREKKERFSLILESASTNQTSMYLCASSPPGSGREGEQYFGPGTRLTVT.

This clone occurred a few times. CDR3 sequence (DNA): TGTGCCAGCAGCAAAGCCCGGGACAGGGGTTCATATGGCTACACCTTC. Protein: CASSKARDRGSYGYTF. V usage is TRBV28 and J usage is TRBJ1-2, with TRBD1 identical over 10 bases. Germline trimming cut 6 bases from V and 5 bases from J; bases unmatched to any gene: 12. Germline-derived CDR1 and CDR2 are MDHEN and SYDVKM. CDR3 length equals 16 residues.

The rearrangement joins TRBV27 to TRBJ2-1; 9 bases fit TRBD1. Germline CDR1 and CDR2: MNHEY and SMNVEV (reference sequence). The CDR3 sequence is 15 residues long. The junction had 9 bases not matched to a gene; V was cut back by 6 bases and J by 6 bases. CDR3 protein: CASRLDRGVVNEQFF. CDR3 sequence (DNA): TGTGCCAGCAGGTTAGACAGGGGGGTTGTCAATGAGCAGTTCTTC.

This chain connects TRBV25-1 to TRBJ2-7; 8 nucleotides agree with TRBD1. The J segment lost 7 bases and the V segment lost 5 bases, leaving 16 bases of the junction unmatched. The V gene's germline CDR1 is MGHDK and CDR2 SYGVNS. This CDR3 comprises 16 residues. This CDR3 reads CASSHLGTGVYVEQYF. The CDR3 nucleotides are TGTGCCAGCAGTCATCTAGGGACAGGAGTCTACGTGGAGCAGTACTTC.

In DNA, the CDR3 is TGTGCCAGCAGCCCAAGTCCAGGACAGGGGGAAGAGACCCAGTACTTC. This translates into CASSPSPGQGEETQYF. The rearrangement links TRBV3-1 (or the pseudogene TRBV3-2) to TRBJ2-5; 10 nucleotides agree with TRBD1. The CDR3 spans 16 residues. Germline CDR1 and CDR2: LGHDT and YNNKEL (reference sequence). Trimming removed 4 bases from V and 3 bases from J; junction bases left unmatched: 8.

This clone occurred a few times. The chain has TRBV7-9 and TRBJ2-7; weak D call: TRBD1 (5 bases). This CDR3 is built from 12 residues. From germline, CDR1 is SEHNR and CDR2 FQNEAQ (reference sequence). Trimming shortened V by 6 bases and J by 4 bases, and 10 bases separated the two germline ends. DNA for the CDR3: TGTGCCAGCAGATCACAGGAATACGAGCAGTACTTC. Translated, it gives CASRSQEYEQYF.

This CDR3 is CASSLGLQNTGELFF. CDR3 bases: TGTGCCAGCAGCTTGGGACTACAAAACACCGGGGAGCTGTTTTTT. This chain joins TRBV7-6 and TRBJ2-2, with TRBD2 matching over 7 bases. The CDR3 covers 15 residues. Trimming at V came to 3 bases and at J to 2 bases, leaving 3 bases not matched to a gene. Germline loops: CDR1 SGHVS, CDR2 FNYEAQ. The whole variable domain, filled in from reference TRBV7-6 and TRBJ2-2, reads GAGVSQSPRYKVTKRGQDVALRCDPISGHVSLYWYRQALGQGPEFLTYFNYEAQQDKSGLPNDRFSAERPEGSISTLTIQRTEQRDSAMYRCASSLGLQNTGELFFGEGSRLTVL.

This rearrangement joins TRBV7-9 to TRBJ1-1, with D perhaps matching TRBD1 (6 bases). The CDR3 is 14 residues long. CDR1 and CDR2 from the germline V gene are SEHNR and FQNEAQ (reference sequence). V lost 2 bases to trimming and J lost 1 base, with 8 bases between them. In nucleotides, the CDR3 is TGTGCCAGCAGCTTACCGACAGGGAACACTGAAGCTTTCTTT. As protein: CASSLPTGNTEAFF.

The V call is TRBV19, the J call TRBJ2-7; 10 bases map to TRBD1. The trim removed 5 bases at V and 3 bases at J, leaving 4 bases unmatched. CDR1 is LNHDA, CDR2 SQIVND, per germline (reference sequence). This CDR3 spans 14 amino acids. CDR3 DNA sequence: TGTGCCAGTAGTCCCCGGACAGGGGGCTACGAGCAGTACTTC. This gives the protein CASSPRTGGYEQYF.

The chain employs TRBV6-5 and TRBJ2-2; D perhaps matches TRBD2 (5 bases). Looked up from germline, CDR1 is MNHEY and CDR2 is SVGAGI. V lost 7 bases, J lost 6 bases, and 15 bases lay in between. This CDR3 spans 14 amino acids. The CDR3 DNA reads TGTGCCAGCAACAAAGGGATCGGGGCCGGGGAGCTGTTTTTT. Protein sequence: CASNKGIGAGELFF.

This clone was detected only a few times. The chain recombines TRBV27 with TRBJ1-2; D is unresolved. The V gene's germline CDR1 is MNHEY and CDR2 SMNVEV (reference sequence). The CDR3 loop spans 13 amino acids. V was pared by 4 bases and J by 4 bases, with 10 bases between. CDR3 DNA: TGTGCCAGCAGTTCTAGCGGCTTCTATGGCTACACCTTC. It translates to CASSSSGFYGYTF.

The rearrangement joins TRBV5-4 to TRBJ1-1; TRBD1 matches 8 bases. The V gene's germline CDR1 is SGHNT and CDR2 YYREEE (reference sequence). The CDR3 is made up of 16 amino acids. Trimming removed 0 bases from V and 4 bases from J; junction bases left unmatched: 8. CDR3 sequence (DNA): TGTGCCAGCAGCTTGGAGCCAGGGGGCGGGGTCACTGAAGCTTTCTTT. This gives the protein CASSLEPGGGVTEAFF.